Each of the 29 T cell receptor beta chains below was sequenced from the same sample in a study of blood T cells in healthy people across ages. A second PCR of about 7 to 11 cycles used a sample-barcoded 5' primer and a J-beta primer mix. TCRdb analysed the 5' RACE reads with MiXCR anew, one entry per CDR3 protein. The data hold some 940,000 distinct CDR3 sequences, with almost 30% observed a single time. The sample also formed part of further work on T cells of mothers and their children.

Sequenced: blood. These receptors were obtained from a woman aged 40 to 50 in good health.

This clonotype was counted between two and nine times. The CDR3 protein is CASSPFGRGSGYEQYF. The CDR3 DNA reads TGTGCCAGCTCACCATTTGGCAGGGGGTCTGGCTACGAGCAGTACTTC. The chain carries TRBV18 and TRBJ2-7, with 7 bases matching TRBD1. CDR1 and CDR2 from the germline V gene are KGHSH and LQKENI. The trim removed 2 bases at V and 3 bases at J, leaving 10 bases unmatched. This CDR3 spans 16 amino acids.

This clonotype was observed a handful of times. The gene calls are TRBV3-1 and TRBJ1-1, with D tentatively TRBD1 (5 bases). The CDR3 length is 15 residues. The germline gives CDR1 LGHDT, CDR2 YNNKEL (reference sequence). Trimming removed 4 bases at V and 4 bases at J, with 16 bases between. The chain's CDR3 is CASSPTSGGGTEAFF. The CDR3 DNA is TGTGCCAGCAGCCCTACCTCTGGGGGGGGCACTGAAGCTTTCTTT. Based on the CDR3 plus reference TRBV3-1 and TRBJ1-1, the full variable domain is DTAVSQTPKYLVTQMGNDKSIKCEQNLGHDTMYWYKQDSKKFLKIMFSYNNKELIINETVPNRFSPKSPDKAHLNLHINSLELGDSAVYFCASSPTSGGGTEAFFGQGTRLTVV.

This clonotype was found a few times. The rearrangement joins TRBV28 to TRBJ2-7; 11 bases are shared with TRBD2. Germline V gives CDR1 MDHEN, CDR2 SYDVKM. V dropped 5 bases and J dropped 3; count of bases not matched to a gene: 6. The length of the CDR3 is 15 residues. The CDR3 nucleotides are TGTGCCAGCAGTCCCAGACTAGCGGGGTACTACGAGCAGTACTTC. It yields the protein CASSPRLAGYYEQYF.

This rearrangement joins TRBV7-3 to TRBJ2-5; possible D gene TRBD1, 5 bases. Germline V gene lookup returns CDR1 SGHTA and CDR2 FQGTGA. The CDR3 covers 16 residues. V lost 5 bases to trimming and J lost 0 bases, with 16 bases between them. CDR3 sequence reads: CASSTFDTRDQETQYF. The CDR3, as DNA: TGTGCCAGCAGCACATTCGACACCAGGGACCAAGAGACCCAGTACTTC. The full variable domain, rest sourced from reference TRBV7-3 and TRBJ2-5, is GAGVSQTPSNKVTEKGKYVELRCDPISGHTALYWYRQSLGQGPEFLIYFQGTGAADDSGLPNDRFFAVRPEGSVSTLKIQRTERGDSAVYLCASSTFDTRDQETQYFGPGTRLLVL.

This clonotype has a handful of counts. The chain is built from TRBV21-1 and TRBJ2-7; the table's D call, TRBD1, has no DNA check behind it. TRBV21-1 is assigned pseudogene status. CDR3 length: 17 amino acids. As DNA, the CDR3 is TGTGCCAGCAGCATCCGTGACAGGGAGTTGTGGTCCTACGAGCAGTACTTC. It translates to CASSIRDRELWSYEQYF.

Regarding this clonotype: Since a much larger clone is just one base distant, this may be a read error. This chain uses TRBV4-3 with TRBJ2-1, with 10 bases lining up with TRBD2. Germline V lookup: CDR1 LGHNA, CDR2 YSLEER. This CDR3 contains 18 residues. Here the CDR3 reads CASSQDWASGSSHNEQFF. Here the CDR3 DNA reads TGCGCCAGCAGCCAAGATTGGGCTAGCGGGAGCTCCCACAATGAGCAGTTCTTC.

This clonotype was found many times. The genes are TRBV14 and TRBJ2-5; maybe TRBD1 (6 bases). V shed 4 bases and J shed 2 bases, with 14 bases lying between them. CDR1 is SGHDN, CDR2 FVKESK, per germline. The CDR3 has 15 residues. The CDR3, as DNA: TGTGCCAGCAGCCCGACAGGCGGGCGACAAGAGACCCAGTACTTC. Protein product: CASSPTGGRQETQYF.

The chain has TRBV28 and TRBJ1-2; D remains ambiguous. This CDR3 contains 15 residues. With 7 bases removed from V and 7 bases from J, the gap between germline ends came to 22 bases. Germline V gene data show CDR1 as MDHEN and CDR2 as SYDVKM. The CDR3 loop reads CASTPVGSRLSGYTF. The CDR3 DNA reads TGTGCCAGCACCCCCGTGGGGTCTCGCCTGAGTGGCTACACCTTC.

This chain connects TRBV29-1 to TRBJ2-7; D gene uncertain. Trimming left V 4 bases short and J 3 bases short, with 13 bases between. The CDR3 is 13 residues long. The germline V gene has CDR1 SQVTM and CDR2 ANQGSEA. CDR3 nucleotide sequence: TGCAGCGTTGCGGGTTATGACCTCTACGAGCAGTACTTC. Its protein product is CSVAGYDLYEQYF.

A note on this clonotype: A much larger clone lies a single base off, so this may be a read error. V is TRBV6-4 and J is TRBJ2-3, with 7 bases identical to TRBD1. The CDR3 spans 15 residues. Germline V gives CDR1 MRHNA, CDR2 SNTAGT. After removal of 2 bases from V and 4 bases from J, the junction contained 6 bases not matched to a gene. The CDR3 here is CASSDGAGGPDTQYF. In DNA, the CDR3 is TGTGCCAGCAGTGACGGGGCAGGGGGTCCAGATACGCAGTATTTT.

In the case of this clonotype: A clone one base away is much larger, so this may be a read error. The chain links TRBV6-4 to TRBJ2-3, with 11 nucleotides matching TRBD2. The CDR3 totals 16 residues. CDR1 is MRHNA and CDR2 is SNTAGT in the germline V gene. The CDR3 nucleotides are TGTGTCAGCAGTATACTAGCGGGGGCCACCACAGATACGCAGTATTTT. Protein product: CVSSILAGATTDTQYF.

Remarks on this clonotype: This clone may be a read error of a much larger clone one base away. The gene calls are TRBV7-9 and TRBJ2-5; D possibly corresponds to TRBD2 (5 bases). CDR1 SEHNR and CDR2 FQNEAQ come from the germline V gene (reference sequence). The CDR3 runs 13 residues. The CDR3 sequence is CASSLAPANEQYF. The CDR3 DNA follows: TGTGCCAGCAGCCTAGCCCCTGCCAATGAGCAGTACTTC.

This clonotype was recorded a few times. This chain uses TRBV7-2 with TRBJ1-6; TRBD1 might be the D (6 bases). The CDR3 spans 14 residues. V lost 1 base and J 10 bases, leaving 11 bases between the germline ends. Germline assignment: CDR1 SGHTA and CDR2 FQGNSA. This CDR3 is CASSLDRDFSPLHF. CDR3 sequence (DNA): TGTGCCAGCAGCTTAGACAGGGATTTCTCACCCCTCCACTTT.

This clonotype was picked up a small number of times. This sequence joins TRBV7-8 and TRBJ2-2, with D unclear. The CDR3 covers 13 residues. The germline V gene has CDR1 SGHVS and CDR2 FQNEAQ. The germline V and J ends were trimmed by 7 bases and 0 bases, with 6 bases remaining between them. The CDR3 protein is CASMSPNTGELFF. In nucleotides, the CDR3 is TGTGCCAGCATGTCCCCGAACACCGGGGAGCTGTTTTTT.

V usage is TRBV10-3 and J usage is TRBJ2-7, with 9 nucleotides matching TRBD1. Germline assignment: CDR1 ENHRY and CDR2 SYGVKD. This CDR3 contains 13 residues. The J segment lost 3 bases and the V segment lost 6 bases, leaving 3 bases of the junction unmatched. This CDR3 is CAIRTTGGYEQYF. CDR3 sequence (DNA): TGTGCCATCAGAACGACAGGGGGCTACGAGCAGTACTTC.

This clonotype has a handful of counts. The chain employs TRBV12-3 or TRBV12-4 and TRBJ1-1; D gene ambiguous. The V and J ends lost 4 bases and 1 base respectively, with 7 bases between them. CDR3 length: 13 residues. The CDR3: CASSSYPNTEAFF. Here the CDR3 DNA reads TGTGCCAGCAGTTCGTACCCGAACACTGAAGCTTTCTTT.

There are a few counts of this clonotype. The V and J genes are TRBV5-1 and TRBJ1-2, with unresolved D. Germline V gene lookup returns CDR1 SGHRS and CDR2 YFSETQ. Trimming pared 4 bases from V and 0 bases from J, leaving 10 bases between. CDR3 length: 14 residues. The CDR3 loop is CASSARLTNYGYTF. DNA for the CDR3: TGCGCCAGCAGCGCAAGGTTGACTAACTATGGCTACACCTTC.

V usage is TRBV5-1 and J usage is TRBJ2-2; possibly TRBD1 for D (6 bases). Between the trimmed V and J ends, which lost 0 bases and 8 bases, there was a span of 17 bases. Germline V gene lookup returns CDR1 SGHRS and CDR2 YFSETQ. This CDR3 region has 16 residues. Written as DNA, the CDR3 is TGCGCCAGCAGCTTGGACGTGTCGGCAGGGGTTGGGGAGCTGTTTTTT. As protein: CASSLDVSAGVGELFF.

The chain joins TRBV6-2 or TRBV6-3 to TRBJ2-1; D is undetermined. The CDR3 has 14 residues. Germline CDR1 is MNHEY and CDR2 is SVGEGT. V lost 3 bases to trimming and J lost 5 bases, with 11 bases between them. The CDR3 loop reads CASSYSLGDNEQFF. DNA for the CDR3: TGTGCCAGCAGTTATTCCCTCGGAGACAATGAGCAGTTCTTC.

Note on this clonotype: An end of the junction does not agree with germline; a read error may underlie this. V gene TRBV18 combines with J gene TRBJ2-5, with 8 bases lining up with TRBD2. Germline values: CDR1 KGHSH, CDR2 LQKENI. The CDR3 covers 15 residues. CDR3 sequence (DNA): TGTGCCAGCTCACCCGGAGCGGGGGATCAAGGGACCCAGTACTTC. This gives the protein CASSPGAGDQGTQYF.

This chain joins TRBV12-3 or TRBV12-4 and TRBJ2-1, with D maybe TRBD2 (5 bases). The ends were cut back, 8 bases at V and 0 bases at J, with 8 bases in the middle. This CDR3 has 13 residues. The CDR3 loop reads CASGSSSYNEQFF. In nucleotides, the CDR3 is TGTGCCAGCGGGAGCAGCTCCTACAATGAGCAGTTCTTC.

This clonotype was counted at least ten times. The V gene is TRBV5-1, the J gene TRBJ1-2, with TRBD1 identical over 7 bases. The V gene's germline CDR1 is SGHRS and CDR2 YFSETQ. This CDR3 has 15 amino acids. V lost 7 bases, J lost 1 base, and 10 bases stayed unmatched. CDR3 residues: CASDPTGNYNYGYTF. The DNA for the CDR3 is TGCGCCAGCGACCCGACAGGGAACTATAACTATGGCTACACCTTC. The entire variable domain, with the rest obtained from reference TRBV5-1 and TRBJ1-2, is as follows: KAGVTQTPRYLIKTRGQQVTLSCSPISGHRSVSWYQQTPGQGLQFLFEYFSETQRNKGNFPGRFSGRQFSNSRSEMNVSTLELGDSALYLCASDPTGNYNYGYTFGSGTRLTVV.

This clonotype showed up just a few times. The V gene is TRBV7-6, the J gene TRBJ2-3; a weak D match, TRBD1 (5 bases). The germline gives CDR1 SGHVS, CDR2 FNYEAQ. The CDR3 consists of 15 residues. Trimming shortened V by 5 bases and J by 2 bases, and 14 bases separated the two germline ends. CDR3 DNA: TGTGCCAGCAGCCATCGGGCAGGGCACACAGATACGCAGTATTTT. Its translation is CASSHRAGHTDTQYF.

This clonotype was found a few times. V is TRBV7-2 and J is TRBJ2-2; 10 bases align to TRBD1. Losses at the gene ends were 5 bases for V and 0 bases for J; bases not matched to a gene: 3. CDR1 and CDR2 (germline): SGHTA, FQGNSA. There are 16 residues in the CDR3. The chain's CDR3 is CASSRGTGANTGELFF. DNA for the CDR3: TGTGCCAGCAGCCGCGGGACAGGGGCGAACACCGGGGAGCTGTTTTTT.

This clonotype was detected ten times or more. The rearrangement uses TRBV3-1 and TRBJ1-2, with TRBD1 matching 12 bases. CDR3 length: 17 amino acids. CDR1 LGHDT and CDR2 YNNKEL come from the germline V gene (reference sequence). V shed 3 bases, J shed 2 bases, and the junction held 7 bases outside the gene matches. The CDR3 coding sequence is TGTGCCAGCAGCCATACCGGGACAGGGGGCTTCAACTATGGCTACACCTTC. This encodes CASSHTGTGGFNYGYTF.

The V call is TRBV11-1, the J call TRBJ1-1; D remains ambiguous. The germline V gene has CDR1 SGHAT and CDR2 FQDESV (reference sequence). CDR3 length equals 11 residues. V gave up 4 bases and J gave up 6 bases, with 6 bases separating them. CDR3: CASSYDSEAFF. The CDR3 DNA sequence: TGTGCCAGCAGCTACGACTCTGAAGCTTTCTTT.

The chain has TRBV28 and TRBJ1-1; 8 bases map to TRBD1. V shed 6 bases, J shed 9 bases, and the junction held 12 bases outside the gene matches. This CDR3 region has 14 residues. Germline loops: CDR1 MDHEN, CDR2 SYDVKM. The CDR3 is CASSPGTGKEQAFF. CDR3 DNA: TGTGCCAGCAGCCCTGGGACAGGAAAAGAACAAGCTTTCTTT.

The CDR3 region is CASSYSRGYSETQYF. CDR3 sequence (DNA): TGTGCCAGCAGTTACTCCCGGGGGTATTCGGAGACCCAGTACTTC. The chain couples TRBV6-2 or TRBV6-3 to TRBJ2-5; D may be TRBD2 (6 bases). CDR3 length: 15 amino acids. The germline CDR1 and CDR2 sequences are MNHEY and SVGEGT. The V and J ends lost 0 bases and 5 bases respectively, with 13 bases between them.

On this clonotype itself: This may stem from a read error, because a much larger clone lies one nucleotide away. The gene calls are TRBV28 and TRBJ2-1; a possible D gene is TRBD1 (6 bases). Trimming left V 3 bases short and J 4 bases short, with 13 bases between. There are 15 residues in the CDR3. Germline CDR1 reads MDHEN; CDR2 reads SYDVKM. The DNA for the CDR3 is TGTGCCAGCAGTTTTCGGGGACACCCTTACAATGAGCAGTTCTTC. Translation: CASSFRGHPYNEQFF.